This T cell receptor beta chain was observed in a study of shared clonotypes between healthy human individuals. CDR1 MNHNS and CDR2 SASEGT come from the germline V gene. CDR3 length: 13 residues. V dropped 8 bases and J dropped 8; count of bases not matched to a gene: 7. TCRdb's table, derived via immunoSEQ multiplex PCR, lists solely in-frame clones and lacks some. The sample includes approximately 2.5 million clones, more than 80% seen only once; the top ten take roughly 0.13%. The sequence was collected from a man aged 18 to 30 in good health. Sequenced: naive CD4+ T cells sorted from blood. Subset: CD45RA+ positively selected. This chain links TRBV6-1 with TRBJ1-4, with TRBD1 identical over 8 bases. The CDR3 loop reads CASQDRGGEKLFF. In nucleotides, the CDR3 is TGTGCCAGCCAAGACAGGGGTGGGGAAAAACTGTTTTTT.